This TCR beta chain is from a study of cytomegalovirus exposure and HLA in healthy donors. Study-wide findings and caveats: Reports showed the classifier diagnosing cytomegalovirus status with high specificity and sensitivity. Association of some 18,000 TCR beta sequences with HLA alleles was found at 0.05 false discovery rate in a later analysis.

The PCR employed 60 Vbeta primers together with 13 Jbeta primers. The method was immunoSEQ multiplex PCR; TCRdb's version includes in-frame clones alone and lacks a portion of them. The sample lists roughly 80,000 clones, about four fifths occurring once. Concerning this clone: The antigen is unknown.

The CDR3 contains 12 residues. Germline CDR1 reads MNHEY; CDR2 reads SMNVEV (reference sequence). The V end lost 3 bases, the J end lost 6 bases, and 9 bases lay between the germline ends. The sample taken for sequencing was PBMCs. The TCR originated in a woman aged 45-60 years in good health and CMV-seronegative. The chain is built from TRBV27 and TRBJ2-7; D perhaps matches TRBD1 (5 bases). CDR3 coding DNA: TGTGCCAGCAGTTTTTTAGGGGCCGAGCAGTACTTC. Amino acids: CASSFLGAEQYF.